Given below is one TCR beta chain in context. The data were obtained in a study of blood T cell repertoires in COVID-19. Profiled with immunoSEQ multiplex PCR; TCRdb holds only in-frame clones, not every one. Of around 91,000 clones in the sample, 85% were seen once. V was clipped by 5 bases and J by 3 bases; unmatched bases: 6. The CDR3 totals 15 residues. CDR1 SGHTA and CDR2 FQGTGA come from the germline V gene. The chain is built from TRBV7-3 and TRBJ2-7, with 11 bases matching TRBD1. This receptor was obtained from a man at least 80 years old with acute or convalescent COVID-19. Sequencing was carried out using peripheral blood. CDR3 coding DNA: TGTGCCAGCAGCCTCGCCGGGACAGGGGGCTACGAGCAGTACTTC. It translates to CASSLAGTGGYEQYF.